Sequencing of this TCR beta chain was carried out in a study of cytomegalovirus exposure and HLA in healthy donors. Concerning this clone: No antigen is known for it.

Overall study findings and caveats: Data from an earlier analysis indicated that most TCR beta V segments were productive either about 90% or about 30% of the time.

This CDR3 comprises 18 residues. Per the germline V gene, CDR1 is MGHRA and CDR2 is YSYEKL. The V gene end was trimmed by 4 bases and the J gene end by 4 bases; junction bases not matched to a gene: 10. Researchers ran the PCR with 60 Vbeta and 13 Jbeta primers. Authors' processing steps: Counted up in a later analysis, unique TCR beta chains came to about 80 million, with around 10 million shared. Method: immunoSEQ multiplex PCR; TCRdb's copy keeps in-frame clones and lacks some. D and trimming were read from the DNA, whereas the V and J calls and clone size are those reported in that table. The data show 90,000 to 120,000 clones, with around 67% seen just once and 13% to 15% held by the top ten.

V is TRBV4-1 and J is TRBJ2-2; 12 nucleotides align to TRBD2. The source of this sequence is a woman aged 35 to 49 in good health and CMV-seropositive. The sequenced sample consisted of PBMCs. As DNA, the CDR3 is TGCGCCAGCAGCCTCAAGACTAGCGGGGGAGGAATCACCGGGGAGCTGTTTTTT. It codes for CASSLKTSGGGITGELFF.